This TCR beta chain emerged from a study of cytomegalovirus exposure and HLA in healthy donors. This clone was recorded a few times. The antigen is unknown. Findings and limits, study-wide: Sequencing depth roughly uniform across donors was assumed in presence/absence analyses.

Germline V CDR1 and CDR2: LNHDA, SQIVND (reference sequence). CDR3 length: 13 residues. V shed 3 bases and J 6 bases; nucleotides not matched to a gene: 4. The study ran its PCR with 60 Vbeta and 13 Jbeta primers. In the source study's methods: In a later analysis, 8.5 million to 14 million of 75 million to 90 million unique beta chains occurred in at least two donors. Measured with immunoSEQ multiplex PCR; TCRdb has only the in-frame clones, and not every one. The V and J calls and clone size are taken from that table; D and trimming were inferred from the DNA. The table has some 160,000 clones, roughly 83% seen once.

This rearrangement joins TRBV19 to TRBJ1-2; 7 positions match TRBD1. The sequence was obtained from a woman under 30 in good health and CMV-seronegative. Sequencing used PBMCs. In nucleotides, the CDR3 is TGTGCCAGTAGTATCGGCAGGGGGAATGGCTACACCTTC. Encoded protein: CASSIGRGNGYTF.